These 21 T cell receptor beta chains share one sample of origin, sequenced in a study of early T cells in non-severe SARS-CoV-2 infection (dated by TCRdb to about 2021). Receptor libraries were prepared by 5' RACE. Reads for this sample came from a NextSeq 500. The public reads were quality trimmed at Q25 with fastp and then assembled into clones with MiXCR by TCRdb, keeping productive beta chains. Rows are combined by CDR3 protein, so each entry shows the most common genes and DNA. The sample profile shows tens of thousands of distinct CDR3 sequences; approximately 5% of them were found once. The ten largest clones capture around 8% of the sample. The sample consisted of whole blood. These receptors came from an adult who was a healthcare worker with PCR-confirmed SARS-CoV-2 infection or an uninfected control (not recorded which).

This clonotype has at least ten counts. The CDR3 sequence: CASSFSGADQPQHF. Written as DNA, the CDR3 is TGTGCCAGCAGTTTTTCGGGGGCCGATCAGCCCCAGCATTTT. V is TRBV12-3 or TRBV12-4 and J is TRBJ1-5, with TRBD1 as a possible D gene (6 bases). V was clipped by 3 bases and J by 5 bases, with 11 bases between them. The CDR3 covers 14 residues.

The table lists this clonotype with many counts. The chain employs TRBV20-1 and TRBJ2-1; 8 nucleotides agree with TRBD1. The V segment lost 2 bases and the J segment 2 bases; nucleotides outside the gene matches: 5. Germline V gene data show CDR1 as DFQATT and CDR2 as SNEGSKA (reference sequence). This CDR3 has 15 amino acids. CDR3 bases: TGCAGTGCTAGACTAACAGGGGGTGCCTACAATGAGCAGTTCTTC. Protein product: CSARLTGGAYNEQFF.

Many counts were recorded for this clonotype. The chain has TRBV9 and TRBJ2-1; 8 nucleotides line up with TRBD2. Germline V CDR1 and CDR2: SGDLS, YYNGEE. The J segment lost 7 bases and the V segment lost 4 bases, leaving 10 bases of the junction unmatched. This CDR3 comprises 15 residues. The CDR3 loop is CASSPNPGLGNEQFF. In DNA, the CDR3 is TGTGCCAGCAGCCCCAATCCGGGACTAGGTAATGAGCAGTTCTTC.

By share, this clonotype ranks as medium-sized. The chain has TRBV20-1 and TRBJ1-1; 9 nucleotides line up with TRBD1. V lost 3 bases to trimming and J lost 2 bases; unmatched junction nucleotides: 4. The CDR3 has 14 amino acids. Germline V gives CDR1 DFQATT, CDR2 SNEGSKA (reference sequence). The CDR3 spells CSARVTGGNTEAFF. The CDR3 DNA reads TGCAGTGCTAGGGTGACAGGGGGTAACACTGAAGCTTTCTTT.

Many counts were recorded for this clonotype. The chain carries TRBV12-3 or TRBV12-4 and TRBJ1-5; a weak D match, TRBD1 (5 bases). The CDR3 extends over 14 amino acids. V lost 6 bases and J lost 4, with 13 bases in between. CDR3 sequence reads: CASSYGQGNQPQHF. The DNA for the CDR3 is TGTGCCAGCAGCTACGGACAAGGGAATCAGCCCCAGCATTTT.

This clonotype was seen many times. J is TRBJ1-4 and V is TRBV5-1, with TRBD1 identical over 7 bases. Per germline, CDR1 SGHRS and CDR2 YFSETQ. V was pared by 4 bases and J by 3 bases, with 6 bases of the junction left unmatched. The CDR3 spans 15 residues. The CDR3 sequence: CASSTTGLSNEKLFF. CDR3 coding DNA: TGCGCCAGCAGCACGACAGGGCTGTCTAATGAAAAACTGTTTTTT.

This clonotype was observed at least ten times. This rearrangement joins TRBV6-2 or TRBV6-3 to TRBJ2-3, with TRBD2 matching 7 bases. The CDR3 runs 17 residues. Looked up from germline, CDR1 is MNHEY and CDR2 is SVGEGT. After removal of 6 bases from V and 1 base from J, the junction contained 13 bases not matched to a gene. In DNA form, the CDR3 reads TGTGCCAGCAGGCAAGCGGGACTACTAAAGGGCACAGATACGCAGTATTTT. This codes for CASRQAGLLKGTDTQYF.

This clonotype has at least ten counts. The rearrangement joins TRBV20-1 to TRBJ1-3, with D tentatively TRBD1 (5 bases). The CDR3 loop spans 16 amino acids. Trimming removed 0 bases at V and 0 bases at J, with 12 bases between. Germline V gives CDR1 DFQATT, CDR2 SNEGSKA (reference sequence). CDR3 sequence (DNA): TGCAGTGCTAGAGATAAACAGGCGCTCTCTGGAAACACCATATATTTT. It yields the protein CSARDKQALSGNTIYF.

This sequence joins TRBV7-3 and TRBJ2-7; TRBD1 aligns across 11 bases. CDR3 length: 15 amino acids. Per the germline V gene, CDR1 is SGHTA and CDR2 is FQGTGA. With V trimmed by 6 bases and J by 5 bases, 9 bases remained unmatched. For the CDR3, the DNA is TGTGCCAGCAGTAAACGGACAGGGGGCATAGACGAGCAGTACTTC. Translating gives CASSKRTGGIDEQYF.

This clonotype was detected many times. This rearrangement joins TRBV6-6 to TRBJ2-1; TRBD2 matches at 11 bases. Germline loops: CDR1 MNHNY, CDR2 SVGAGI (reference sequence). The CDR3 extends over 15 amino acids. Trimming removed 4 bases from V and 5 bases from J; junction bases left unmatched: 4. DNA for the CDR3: TGTGCCAGCAGTTCGCCGGGACTAGCGGACAATGAGCAGTTCTTC. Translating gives CASSSPGLADNEQFF.

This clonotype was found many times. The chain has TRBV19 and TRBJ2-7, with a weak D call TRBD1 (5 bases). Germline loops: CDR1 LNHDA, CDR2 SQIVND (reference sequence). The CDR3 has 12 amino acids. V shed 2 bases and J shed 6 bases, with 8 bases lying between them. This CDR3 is CASSINGAEQYF. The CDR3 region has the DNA TGTGCCAGTAGTATAAATGGGGCCGAGCAGTACTTC.

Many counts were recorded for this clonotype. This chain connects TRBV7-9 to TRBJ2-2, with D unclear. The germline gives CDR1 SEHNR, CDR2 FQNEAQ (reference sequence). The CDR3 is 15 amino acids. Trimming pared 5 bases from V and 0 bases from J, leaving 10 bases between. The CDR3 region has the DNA TGTGCCAGCAGCGTATCTGGTCCGAACACCGGGGAGCTGTTTTTT. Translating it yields CASSVSGPNTGELFF.

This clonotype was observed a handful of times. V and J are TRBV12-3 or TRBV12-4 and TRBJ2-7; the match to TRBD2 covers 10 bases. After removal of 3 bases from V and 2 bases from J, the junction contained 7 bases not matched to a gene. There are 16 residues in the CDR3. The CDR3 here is CASSLIAGTSAYEQYF. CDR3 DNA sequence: TGTGCCAGCAGTTTGATAGCCGGGACTAGCGCCTACGAGCAGTACTTC.

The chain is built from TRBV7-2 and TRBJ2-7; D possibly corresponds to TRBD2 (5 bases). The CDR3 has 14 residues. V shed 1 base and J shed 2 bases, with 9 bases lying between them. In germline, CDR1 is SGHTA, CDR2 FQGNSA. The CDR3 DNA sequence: TGTGCCAGCAGCTTAGAGGAGACTACCTACGAGCAGTACTTC. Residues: CASSLEETTYEQYF.

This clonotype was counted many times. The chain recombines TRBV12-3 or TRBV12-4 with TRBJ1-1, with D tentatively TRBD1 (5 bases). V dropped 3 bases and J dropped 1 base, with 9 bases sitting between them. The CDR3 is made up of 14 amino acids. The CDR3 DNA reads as TGTGCCAGCAGTTTCGGGGGAGGGAACACTGAAGCTTTCTTT. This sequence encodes CASSFGGGNTEAFF.

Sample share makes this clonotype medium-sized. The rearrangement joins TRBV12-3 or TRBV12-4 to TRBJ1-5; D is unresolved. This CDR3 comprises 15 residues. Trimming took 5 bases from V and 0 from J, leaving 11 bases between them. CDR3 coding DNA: TGTGCCAGCAGTCCAACCGGGGTTAGCAATCAGCCCCAGCATTTT. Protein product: CASSPTGVSNQPQHF.

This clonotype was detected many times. CDR3 DNA sequence: TGCGCCAGCAGCCAAGATTCGGCGGGCTCTGGGGCCAACGTCCTGACTTTC. Protein sequence: CASSQDSAGSGANVLTF. The chain carries TRBV4-3 and TRBJ2-6; weak D call: TRBD2 (5 bases). Trimming cost V 0 bases and J 0 bases, with 9 bases left between them. The germline V gene encodes CDR1 LGHNA and CDR2 YSLEER. This CDR3 has 17 residues.

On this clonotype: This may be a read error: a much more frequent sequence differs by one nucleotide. The CDR3 DNA follows: TGTGCCAGTAGGGCGGAAAACCATCTTCCCGCTAGATCCGGGGAAAAACTGTTTTTT. Translating it yields CASRAENHLPARSGEKLFF. V usage is TRBV19 and J usage is TRBJ1-4; D is unresolved. Germline values: CDR1 LNHDA, CDR2 SQIVND (reference sequence). The CDR3 is 19 residues long. The V and J ends lost 6 bases and 8 bases respectively, with 31 bases between them.

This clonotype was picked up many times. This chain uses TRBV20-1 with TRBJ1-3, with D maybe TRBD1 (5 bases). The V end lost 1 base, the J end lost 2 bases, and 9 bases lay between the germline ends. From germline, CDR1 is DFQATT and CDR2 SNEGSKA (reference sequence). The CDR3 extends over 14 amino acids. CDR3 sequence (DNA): TGCAGTGCTAGAGTGCCAGGGCCTGGAAACACCATATATTTT. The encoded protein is CSARVPGPGNTIYF.

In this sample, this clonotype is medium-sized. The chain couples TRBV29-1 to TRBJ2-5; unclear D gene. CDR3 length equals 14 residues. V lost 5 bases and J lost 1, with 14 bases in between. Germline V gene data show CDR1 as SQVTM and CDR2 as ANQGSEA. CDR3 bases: TGCAGCGTTTTACACCCAGACACCCAAGAGACCCAGTACTTC. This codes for CSVLHPDTQETQYF. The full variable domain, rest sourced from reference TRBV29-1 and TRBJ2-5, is SAVISQKPSRDICQRGTSLTIQCQVDSQVTMMFWYRQQPGQSLTLIATANQGSEATYESGFVIDKFPISRPNLTFSTLTVSNMSPEDSSIYLCSVLHPDTQETQYFGPGTRLLVL.

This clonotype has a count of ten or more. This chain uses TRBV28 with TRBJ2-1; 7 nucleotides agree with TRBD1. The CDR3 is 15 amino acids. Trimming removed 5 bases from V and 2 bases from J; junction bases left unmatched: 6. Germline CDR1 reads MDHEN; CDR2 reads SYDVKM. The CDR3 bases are TGTGCCAGCAGTCGGAACAGGGGAACCTACAATGAGCAGTTCTTC. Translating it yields CASSRNRGTYNEQFF.